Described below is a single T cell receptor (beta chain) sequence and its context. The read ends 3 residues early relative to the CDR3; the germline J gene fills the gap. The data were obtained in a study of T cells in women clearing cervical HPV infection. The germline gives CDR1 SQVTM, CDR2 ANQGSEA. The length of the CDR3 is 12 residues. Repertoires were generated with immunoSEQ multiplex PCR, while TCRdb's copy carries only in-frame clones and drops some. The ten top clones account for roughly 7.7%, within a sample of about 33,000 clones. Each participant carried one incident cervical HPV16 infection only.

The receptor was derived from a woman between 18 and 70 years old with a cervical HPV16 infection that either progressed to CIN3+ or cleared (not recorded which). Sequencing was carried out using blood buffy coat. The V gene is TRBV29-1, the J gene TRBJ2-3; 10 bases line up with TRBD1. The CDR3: CSVQPGQGTQYF. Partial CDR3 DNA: TGCAGCGTACAACCGGGACAGGGGACG.